The 10 T cell receptor beta chains in this list originate from one sample, sequenced in a study of blood T cell repertoires in COVID-19. The data were produced by immunoSEQ multiplex PCR, yet TCRdb's version contains in-frame clones alone and is incomplete. The sample shows about 220,000 clones, under 90% of them seen only once. Input material: PBMCs or T cells enriched from blood (not recorded which). These receptor sequences come from an older woman who had recovered from COVID-19.

V and J are TRBV7-2 and TRBJ2-7, with 7 bases matching TRBD2. This CDR3 comprises 13 residues. V shed 5 bases, J shed 3 bases, and the junction held 4 bases outside the gene matches. Per germline, CDR1 SGHTA and CDR2 FQGNSA. CDR3 DNA sequence: TGTGCCAGCAGCACTAGCGCCCGCTACGAGCAGTACTTC. Protein: CASSTSARYEQYF.

The chain carries TRBV7-8 and TRBJ1-2; TRBD1 aligns across 7 bases. V trimming: 1 base; J trimming: 8 bases; junction bases outside the gene matches: 7. CDR3 size: 14 residues. CDR1 is SGHVS and CDR2 is FQNEAQ in the germline V gene. The CDR3 bases are TGTGCCAGCAGCTTAGGACAGGGTATCGGCGGCTACACCTTC. It specifies CASSLGQGIGGYTF.

The V and J genes are TRBV3-1 (or the pseudogene TRBV3-2) and TRBJ2-3, with a weak D call TRBD2 (5 bases). CDR1 LGHDT and CDR2 YNNKEL come from the germline V gene (reference sequence). The CDR3 is 15 residues long. Trimming removed 4 bases at V and 2 bases at J, with 13 bases between. DNA of the CDR3: TGTGCCAGCAGCCCAAAGCGGCAAAACACAGATACGCAGTATTTT. Protein sequence: CASSPKRQNTDTQYF.

This clone has just one count. The V and J genes are TRBV27 and TRBJ2-7; D may be TRBD1 (7 bases). V was cut by 5 bases and J by 2 bases, with 16 bases left in between. The CDR3 is 15 residues long. CDR1 is MNHEY and CDR2 is SMNVEV in the germline V gene (reference sequence). CDR3 protein: CASSPGGGRPYEQYF. CDR3 coding DNA: TGTGCCAGCAGTCCTGGAGGGGGCCGCCCCTACGAGCAGTACTTC.

V is TRBV18 and J is TRBJ2-1; a weak D match, TRBD1 (6 bases). Germline values: CDR1 KGHSH, CDR2 LQKENI. V was shortened by 3 bases and J by 6 bases, with 18 bases between the two germline ends. The CDR3 length is 16 residues. The CDR3 nucleotides are TGTGCCAGCTCACCTCAGAAAACAGGGATGGGCAATGAGCAGTTCTTC. Its protein product is CASSPQKTGMGNEQFF.

The chain has TRBV7-3 and TRBJ2-3; 15 bases agree with TRBD2. J gave up 7 bases and V 4 bases, and 9 bases lay outside the gene matches. The CDR3 spans 17 residues. Germline V lookup: CDR1 SGHTA, CDR2 FQGTGA. The CDR3 sequence: CASSYHGTSGGMNTQYF. The CDR3 DNA sequence: TGTGCCAGCAGCTACCACGGGACTAGCGGGGGGATGAATACGCAGTATTTT.

The chain links TRBV4-1 to TRBJ1-2, with D perhaps TRBD1 (5 bases). The CDR3 spans 14 residues. V was trimmed by 0 bases and J by 5 bases, leaving 10 bases between them. The germline V gene encodes CDR1 MGHRA and CDR2 YSYEKL. The chain's CDR3 is CASSQDSGFYGYTF. DNA of the CDR3: TGCGCCAGCAGCCAAGACTCAGGGTTTTATGGCTACACCTTC.

This chain's CDR3 is CASSEQGGFSNSPLHF. As DNA, the CDR3 is TGTGCCAGCAGTGAACAGGGGGGTTTCAGTAATTCACCCCTCCACTTT. V usage is TRBV6-1 and J usage is TRBJ1-6; 7 nucleotides line up with TRBD1. This CDR3 contains 16 residues. Germline V gene data show CDR1 as MNHNS and CDR2 as SASEGT. V gave up 2 bases and J gave up 6 bases; unmatched junction bases: 7.

The chain has TRBV5-6 and TRBJ1-1; the D is unclear. V gave up 0 bases and J gave up 9 bases, with 9 bases separating them. This CDR3 is built from 12 residues. CDR1 is SGHDT, CDR2 YYEEEE, per germline. CDR3 residues: CASSLALRQAFF. The CDR3 DNA follows: TGTGCCAGCAGCTTGGCCTTGAGGCAAGCTTTCTTT.

There are a few counts of this clone. The rearrangement links TRBV2 to TRBJ2-5, with TRBD2 matching over 10 bases. V shed 6 bases, J shed 4 bases, and the junction held 11 bases outside the gene matches. CDR3 length: 16 amino acids. Per the germline V gene, CDR1 is SNHLY and CDR2 is FYNNEI. The CDR3 protein is CASRTPERGGRETQYF. The CDR3 DNA reads TGTGCCAGCAGGACCCCTGAGCGGGGGGGCCGAGAGACCCAGTACTTC.